This record covers a single T cell receptor beta chain. The antigen is undetermined. TCRdb redid the calling of the RT-PCR reads with MiXCR, one entry per CDR3 protein. The table lists a few hundred thousand distinct CDR3 sequences, around 7.9% of them singletons. The CDR3 contains 15 residues. After removal of 6 bases from V and 4 bases from J, the junction contained 9 bases not matched to a gene. Germline loops: CDR1 MNHEY, CDR2 SVGEGT. This specimen comes from a study of response to subunit inactivated influenza vaccine. Points from the study as a whole: Each seasonal flu vaccination may recruit only limited new T cells, authors suggested.

The chain carries TRBV6-2 or TRBV6-3 and TRBJ1-2, with 9 bases that match TRBD1. This specimen consisted of PBMCs from blood, obtained around 2 years after vaccination. This sequence originates from a man between 50 and 75 years old who received an inactivated influenza vaccine. The CDR3 protein is CASSDQTGGSYGYTF. In nucleotides, the CDR3 is TGTGCCAGCAGCGACCAGACAGGGGGTAGCTATGGCTACACCTTC.